A selection of T cell receptor beta chains follows, all from one sample in a study of blood T cells in healthy people across ages. TCRdb re-called the 5' RACE reads with MiXCR, one entry per CDR3 protein. Of about 580,000 distinct CDR3 sequences detected, roughly 48% appear once; the ten largest clones hold under 30%. The sequenced material came from blood. These TCRs come from an elderly man in good health. The CDR3 runs from the conserved cysteine through the conserved F or W. D genes are given only for firm matches. Not every row has a clone size; where given, it reads once, few, many or a size class.

>TRBV9|NA|NA|TRBJ1-1
CASSVLDNRGAFF
TGTGCCAGCAGCGTTCTGGACAACCGGGGCGCTTTCTTT
>TRBV5-1|NA|TRBD1|TRBJ2-3
CASSLRGPGPGLWDTQYF
TGCGCCAGCAGCCTAAGGGGGCCCGGACCGGGCCTGTGGGATACGCAGTATTTT
>TRBV28|NA|NA|TRBJ2-1
CASSRQAAYNEQFF
TGTGCCAGCAGCAGACAGGCGGCCTACAATGAGCAGTTCTTC
>TRBV5-1|NA|NA|TRBJ1-4
CASSLMGHPNEKLFF
TGCGCCAGCAGTTTGATGGGACACCCTAATGAAAAACTGTTTTTT
>TRBV5-1|NA|NA|TRBJ2-7
CASSLGQRNPYEQYF
TGCGCCAGCAGCTTGGGGCAGAGAAATCCTTACGAGCAGTACTTC
>TRBV6-5|many|NA|TRBJ2-5
CASTLDPNLEETQYF
TGTGCCAGCACCCTGGACCCCAACTTGGAAGAGACCCAGTACTTC
>TRBV18|NA|NA|TRBJ1-2
CASQTDQDNYGYTF
TGTGCCAGTCAGACCGATCAAGACAACTATGGCTACACCTTC
>TRBV3-1|few|NA|TRBJ1-5
CASSQDVSGGQPQHF
TGTGCCAGCAGCCAAGACGTATCGGGGGGGCAGCCCCAGCATTTT
>TRBV12-3/TRBV12-4|NA|TRBD2|TRBJ2-3
CASRPSGSGTQYF
TGTGCCAGCAGGCCTAGCGGGAGCGGTACGCAGTATTTT
>TRBV20-1|once|TRBD2|TRBJ2-5
CSASATSNEQYF
TGCAGTGCTAGTGCGACTAGCAATGAGCAGTACTTC
>TRBV2|NA|NA|TRBJ2-1
CASGDGCNEQFF
TGTGCCAGCGGGGACGGATGCAATGAGCAGTTCTTC
>TRBV6-2/TRBV6-3|NA|NA|TRBJ2-1
CASTQGEGEQFF
TGTGCCAGCACCCAAGGCGAGGGTGAGCAATTCTTC
>TRBV7-2|NA|NA|TRBJ2-3
CASSIAWRGQFPDTQYF
TGTGCCAGCAGCATAGCGTGGCGGGGTCAATTTCCAGATACGCAGTATTTT
>TRBV7-2|few|NA|TRBJ2-3
CASSLSRGTEQYF
TGTGCCAGCAGCTTATCACGGGGGACCGAGCAGTATTTT
>TRBV6-1|NA|NA|TRBJ1-2
CASSELRYGYTF
TGTGCCAGCAGTGAATTGAGATATGGCTACACCTTC
>TRBV7-2|NA|NA|TRBJ1-5
CASSPQPQHF
TGTGCCAGCAGCCCTCAGCCGCAGCATTTT
>TRBV7-2|NA|NA|TRBJ2-1
CASSLALVYNEQFF
TGTGCCAGCAGCTTAGCACTAGTTTACAATGAGCAGTTCTTC
>TRBV12-3/TRBV12-4|NA|NA|TRBJ2-5
CASSKRETRYF
TGTGCCAGCAGTAAGAGAGAGACCCGGTACTTC
>TRBV18|NA|TRBD1|TRBJ2-1
CASSNGQGALNEQFF
TGTGCCAGCTCAAATGGACAGGGGGCCCTCAATGAGCAGTTCTTC
>TRBV12-3/TRBV12-4|few|NA|TRBJ2-3
CASSFRAGDTQYF
TGTGCCAGCAGTTTCCGAGCCGGAGATACGCAGTATTTT
>TRBV5-4|few|TRBD1|TRBJ2-7
CASSLDATGTGGREQYF
TGTGCCAGCAGCTTGGACGCAACCGGGACAGGGGGCAGAGAGCAGTACTTC
>TRBV20-1|NA|NA|TRBJ1-1
CSAPPGRVGTEAFF
TGCAGTGCACCCCCGGGCAGGGTGGGAACTGAAGCTTTCTTT
>TRBV5-6|NA|TRBD2|TRBJ2-5
CASSRTHAGGDIQETQYF
TGTGCCAGCAGCAGAACCCATGCGGGGGGCGATATTCAAGAGACCCAGTACTTC
>TRBV14|NA|NA|TRBJ2-7
CASSQAVGSLLYEQYF
TGTGCCAGCAGCCAAGCGGTCGGCAGCCTCCTCTACGAGCAGTACTTC
>TRBV10-3|NA|NA|TRBJ2-1
CAISLTTGSTDEQFF
TGTGCCATCAGTTTAACGACCGGCTCGACTGATGAGCAGTTCTTC
>TRBV2|NA|NA|TRBJ2-6
CASRSGYSGANVLTF
TGTGCCAGCAGATCAGGGTACTCTGGGGCCAACGTCCTGACTTTC
>TRBV29-1|NA|NA|TRBJ2-7
CSISAGTTYEQYF
TGCAGTATCTCTGCGGGGACCACCTACGAGCAGTACTTC
>TRBV7-2|NA|TRBD2|TRBJ2-5
CASSLGLAGGQRETQYF
TGTGCCAGCAGCCTCGGACTAGCGGGGGGGCAGAGAGAGACCCAGTACTTC
>TRBV4-3|few|NA|TRBJ2-1
CASSQRDAGRWEQFF
TGCGCCAGCAGCCAACGGGACGCCGGGCGGTGGGAGCAGTTCTTC
>TRBV20-1|NA|NA|TRBJ1-1
CSARVPGTGTEAFF
TGCAGTGCTAGAGTGCCGGGCACGGGCACTGAAGCTTTCTTT
>TRBV6-6|many|NA|TRBJ2-1
CASIYMAEQFF
TGTGCCAGCATATATATGGCAGAGCAGTTCTTC
>TRBV25-1|NA|NA|TRBJ1-2
CASSELGPFNGYTF
TGTGCCAGCAGTGAATTGGGACCGTTTAATGGCTACACCTTC
>TRBV7-2|few|NA|TRBJ2-4
CASSLVGRAEVQYF
TGTGCCAGCAGCTTGGTTGGCAGGGCGGAGGTTCAGTACTTC
>TRBV20-1|few|NA|TRBJ1-2
CSARRDGYTF
TGCAGTGCTCGTAGAGATGGCTACACCTTC
>TRBV20-1|many|TRBD1|TRBJ2-7
CSAPGQGLYEQYF
TGCAGTGCTCCTGGACAGGGGCTTTACGAGCAGTACTTC
>TRBV29-1|once|TRBD1|TRBJ1-1
CSVYGGQGYFLANTEAFF
TGCAGCGTCTACGGGGGACAGGGATATTTTCTTGCGAACACTGAAGCTTTCTTT
>TRBV3-1|NA|TRBD1|TRBJ1-5
CASSPTGGDNQPQHF
TGTGCCAGCAGCCCGACAGGGGGAGACAATCAGCCCCAGCATTTT
>TRBV20-1|few|NA|TRBJ1-2
CSARDLGHGYGYTF
TGCAGTGCTAGAGATCTTGGACACGGGTATGGCTACACCTTC
>TRBV4-3|few|NA|TRBJ2-7
CASSQERDIGEQYF
TGCGCCAGCAGCCAAGAACGGGACATAGGCGAGCAGTACTTC
>TRBV7-9|few|TRBD1|TRBJ1-1
CASTRQGLMNTEAFF
TGTGCCAGCACCCGACAGGGGCTAATGAACACTGAAGCTTTCTTT
>TRBV7-9|NA|NA|TRBJ1-1
CASSWPGCEAFF
TGTGCCAGCAGCTGGCCGGGATGCGAAGCTTTCTTT
>TRBV2|few|NA|TRBJ2-5
CASSEISAEETQYF
TGTGCCAGCAGTGAAATTTCCGCTGAAGAGACCCAGTACTTC
>TRBV3-1|NA|TRBD2|TRBJ2-7
CASSLKTSGGSYEQYF
TGTGCCAGCAGCCTTAAGACTAGCGGGGGTTCCTACGAGCAGTACTTC
>TRBV20-1|NA|NA|TRBJ1-1
CSAQHPNTEAFF
TGCAGTGCCCAACATCCGAACACTGAAGCTTTCTTT
>TRBV10-3|few|TRBD2|TRBJ2-1
CAISWGTSGTYNEQFF
TGTGCCATCAGTTGGGGGACTAGCGGCACTTACAATGAGCAGTTCTTC
>TRBV28|NA|NA|TRBJ1-5
CASRLTSNPTPQHF
TGTGCCAGCAGGCTTACCAGTAACCCTACGCCCCAGCATTTT
>TRBV7-9|NA|TRBD2|TRBJ2-3
CASGPYRGGTDTQYF
TGTGCCAGCGGTCCCTACCGGGGGGGCACAGATACGCAGTATTTT